This passage covers 6 T cell receptor beta chains from one sample sequenced in a study of T cell clonality in common variable immunodeficiency. The table came from immunoSEQ multiplex PCR; TCRdb's copy has only in-frame clones and leaves some out. The sample lists 25,000 to 30,000 clones, none appearing once, the ten largest making up about 3.3%. Study observations and caveats: Common variable immunodeficiency TCR beta sequences reportedly had fewer deletions and N-nucleotide insertions.

No antigen has been assigned to these receptors. Sequenced input: peripheral blood mononuclear cells. The origin of the receptors is a human donor with common variable immunodeficiency.

As for this clone: The read is 3 residues too short to cover the CDR3 end, so that end is filled in from the germline J gene. The chain uses TRBV5-1 and TRBJ2-3, with 8 nucleotides matching TRBD2. This CDR3 spans 17 amino acids. The germline V gene encodes CDR1 SGHRS and CDR2 YFSETQ. The trim removed 2 bases at V and 1 base at J, leaving 9 bases unmatched. The CDR3 is CASSLGAGALGTDTQYF. The part of the CDR3 DNA that was read is TGCGCCAGCAGCTTAGGAGCGGGAGCACTCGGCACAGATACG.

This clone has ten or more counts. The CDR3 reads CSASRGTAFYNSPLHF. Incomplete CDR3 DNA: TGCAGTGCTAGTAGGGGGACAGCCTTCTATAATTCACCC. The chain couples TRBV20-1 to TRBJ1-6; 7 bases line up with TRBD1. The CDR3 end falls 3 residues outside the read, so it is completed with the germline J gene. The CDR3 is 16 residues long. Looked up from germline, CDR1 is DFQATT and CDR2 is SNEGSKA (reference sequence). The trim removed 3 bases at V and 3 bases at J, leaving 8 bases unmatched.

This clone was recorded at least ten times. Read data end 3 residues before the CDR3 end; the end is taken from the germline J gene. The chain couples TRBV5-4 to TRBJ2-3; 8 bases fit TRBD2. V shed 6 bases, J shed 0 bases, and the junction held 6 bases outside the gene matches. The CDR3 contains 15 residues. Germline CDR1 is SGHNT and CDR2 is YYREEE (reference sequence). The DNA read from the CDR3 is TGTGCCAGCACCTCTAAGCGGGAGAGCACAGATACG. It encodes CASTSKRESTDT. The whole CDR3 reads CASTSKRESTDTQYF.

In regard to this clone: The read stops 3 residues short of the end of the CDR3; the missing end is completed from the germline J gene. V gene TRBV18 combines with J gene TRBJ1-2, with a tentative D call TRBD1 (6 bases). This CDR3 is built from 13 residues. V was clipped by 4 bases and J by 4 bases, with 10 bases between them. Per germline, CDR1 KGHSH and CDR2 LQKENI. This chain's CDR3 is CASSLDSPYGYTF. The CDR3 bases that were read are TGTGCCAGCTCACTGGACAGTCCCTATGGC.

With respect to this clone: Sequencing ends 3 residues short of the CDR3 end; the germline J gene provides the rest. The V gene is TRBV5-6, the J gene TRBJ1-2; D not resolved. Germline lookup yields CDR1 SGHDT and CDR2 YYEEEE. With 3 bases removed from V and 3 bases from J, the gap between germline ends came to 3 bases. The CDR3 loop spans 11 amino acids. The part of the CDR3 DNA that was read is TGTGCCAGCAGCTCCGACTATGGC. Translating it yields CASSSDYG. The CDR3 as a whole reads CASSSDYGYTF.

Ten or more counts support this clone. The CDR3 end is not reached by the read, which stops 3 residues before it; the germline J gene fills it in. V gene TRBV18 combines with J gene TRBJ2-5, with D unclear. Per germline, CDR1 KGHSH and CDR2 LQKENI. Trimming removed 1 base from V and 4 bases from J, with 13 bases in between. This CDR3 has 15 amino acids. Incomplete CDR3 DNA: TGTGCCAGCTCACCACTGTCTAGGCGACGAGAGACC. This codes for CASSPLSRRRET. The complete CDR3 reads CASSPLSRRRETQYF.